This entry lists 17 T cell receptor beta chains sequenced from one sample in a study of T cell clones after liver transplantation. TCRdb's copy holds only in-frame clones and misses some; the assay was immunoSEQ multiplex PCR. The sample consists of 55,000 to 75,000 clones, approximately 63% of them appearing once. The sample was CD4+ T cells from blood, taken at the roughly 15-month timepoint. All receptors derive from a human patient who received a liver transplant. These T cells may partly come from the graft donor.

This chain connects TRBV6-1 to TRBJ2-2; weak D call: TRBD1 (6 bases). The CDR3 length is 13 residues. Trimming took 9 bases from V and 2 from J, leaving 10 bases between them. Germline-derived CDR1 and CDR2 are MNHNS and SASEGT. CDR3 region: CARGTSNTGELFF. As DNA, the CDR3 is TGTGCCAGAGGGACAAGTAACACCGGGGAGCTGTTTTTT.

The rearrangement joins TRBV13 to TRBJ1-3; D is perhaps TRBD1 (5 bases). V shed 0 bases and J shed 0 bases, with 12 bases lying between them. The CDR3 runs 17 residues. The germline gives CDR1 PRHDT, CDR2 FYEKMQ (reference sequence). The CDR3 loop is CASSLGRAAGSGNTIYF. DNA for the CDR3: TGTGCCAGCAGCTTAGGCAGGGCCGCTGGCTCTGGAAACACCATATATTTT. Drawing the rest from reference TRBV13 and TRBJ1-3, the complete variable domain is AAGVIQSPRHLIKEKRETATLKCYPIPRHDTVYWYQQGPGQDPQFLISFYEKMQSDKGSIPDRFSAQQFSDYHSELNMSSLELGDSALYFCASSLGRAAGSGNTIYFGEGSWLTVV.

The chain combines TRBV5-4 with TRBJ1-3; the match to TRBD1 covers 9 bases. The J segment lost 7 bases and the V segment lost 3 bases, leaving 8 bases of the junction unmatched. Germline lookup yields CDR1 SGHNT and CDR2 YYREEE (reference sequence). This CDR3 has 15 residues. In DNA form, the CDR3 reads TGTGCCAGCAGCTCAACAGGGGGCTCGCGGAACACCATATATTTT. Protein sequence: CASSSTGGSRNTIYF.

CDR3: CAWGASGNTIYF. CDR3 bases: TGTGCCTGGGGGGCGTCTGGAAACACCATATATTTT. V and J are TRBV30 and TRBJ1-3, with a weak D call TRBD1 (5 bases). Trimming took off 5 bases at V and 1 base at J, with 6 bases between the two ends. The CDR3 totals 12 residues. The germline gives CDR1 GTSNPN, CDR2 SVGIG (reference sequence). The entire variable domain, with the rest obtained from reference TRBV30 and TRBJ1-3, is as follows: SQTIHQWPATLVQPVGSPLSLECTVEGTSNPNLYWYRQAAGRGLQLLFYSVGIGQISSEVPQNLSASRPQDRQFILSSKKLLLSDSGFYLCAWGASGNTIYFGEGSWLTVV.

The CDR3 protein is CAWSGGGNQPQHF. Here the CDR3 DNA reads TGTGCCTGGAGTGGGGGTGGCAATCAGCCCCAGCATTTT. This chain links TRBV30 with TRBJ1-5; the D is unclear. Trimming pared 1 base from V and 2 bases from J, leaving 6 bases between. The CDR3 sequence is 13 residues long. Per the germline V gene, CDR1 is GTSNPN and CDR2 is SVGIG (reference sequence).

The CDR3 loop reads CASSFLPTGGNEQFF. The CDR3 DNA is TGTGCCAGCAGTTTTCTACCGACAGGGGGCAATGAGCAGTTCTTC. This chain links TRBV27 with TRBJ2-1, with TRBD1 matching over 9 bases. CDR1 and CDR2 from the germline V gene are MNHEY and SMNVEV (reference sequence). J lost 6 bases, V lost 3 bases, and 6 bases had no gene match. CDR3 length: 15 residues.

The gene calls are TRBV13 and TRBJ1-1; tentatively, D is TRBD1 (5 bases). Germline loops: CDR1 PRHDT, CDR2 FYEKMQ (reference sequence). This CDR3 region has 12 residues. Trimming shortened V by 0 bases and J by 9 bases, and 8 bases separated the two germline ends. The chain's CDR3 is CASSLGGTKAFF. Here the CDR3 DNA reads TGTGCCAGCAGCTTAGGAGGGACTAAAGCTTTCTTT. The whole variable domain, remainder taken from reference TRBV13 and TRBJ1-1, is AAGVIQSPRHLIKEKRETATLKCYPIPRHDTVYWYQQGPGQDPQFLISFYEKMQSDKGSIPDRFSAQQFSDYHSELNMSSLELGDSALYFCASSLGGTKAFFGQGTRLTVV.

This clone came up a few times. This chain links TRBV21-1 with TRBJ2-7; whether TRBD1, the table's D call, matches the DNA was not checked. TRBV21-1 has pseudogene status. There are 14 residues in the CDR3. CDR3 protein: CASTWDRALYEQYV. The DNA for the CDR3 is TGTGCCAGCACCTGGGACAGGGCCCTCTACGAGCAGTACGTC.

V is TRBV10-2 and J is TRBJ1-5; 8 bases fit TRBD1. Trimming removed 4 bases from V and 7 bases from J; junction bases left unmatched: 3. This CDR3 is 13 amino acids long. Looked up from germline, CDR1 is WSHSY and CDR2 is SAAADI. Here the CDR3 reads CASSGAGGQPQHF. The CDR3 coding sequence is TGCGCCAGCAGTGGGGCAGGGGGCCAGCCCCAGCATTTT.

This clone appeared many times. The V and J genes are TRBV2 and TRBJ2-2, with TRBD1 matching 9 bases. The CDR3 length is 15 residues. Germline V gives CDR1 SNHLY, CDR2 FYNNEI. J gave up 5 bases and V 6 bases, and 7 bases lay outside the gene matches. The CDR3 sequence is CASRGQGLRTGELFF. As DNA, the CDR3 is TGTGCCAGCAGGGGACAGGGTTTGAGAACCGGGGAGCTGTTTTTT.

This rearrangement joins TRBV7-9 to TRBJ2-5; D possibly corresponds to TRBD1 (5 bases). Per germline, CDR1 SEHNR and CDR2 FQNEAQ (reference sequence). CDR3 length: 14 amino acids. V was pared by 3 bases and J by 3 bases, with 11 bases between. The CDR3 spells CASSLQQGEETQYF. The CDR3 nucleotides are TGTGCCAGCAGCTTGCAACAAGGGGAAGAGACCCAGTACTTC.

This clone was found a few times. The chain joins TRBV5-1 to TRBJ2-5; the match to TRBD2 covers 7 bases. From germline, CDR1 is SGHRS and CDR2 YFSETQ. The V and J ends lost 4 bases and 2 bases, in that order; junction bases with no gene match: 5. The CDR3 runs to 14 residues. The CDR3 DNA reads TGCGCCAGCAGCGTGACTAGCCAGCAAGAGACCCAGTACTTC. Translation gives CASSVTSQQETQYF.

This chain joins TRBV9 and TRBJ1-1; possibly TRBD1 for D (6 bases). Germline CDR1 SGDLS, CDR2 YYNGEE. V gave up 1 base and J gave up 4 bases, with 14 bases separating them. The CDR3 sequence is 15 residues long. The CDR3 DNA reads TGTGCCAGCAGCGTAAGGGGGGATTCACTCACTGAAGCTTTCTTT. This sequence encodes CASSVRGDSLTEAFF.

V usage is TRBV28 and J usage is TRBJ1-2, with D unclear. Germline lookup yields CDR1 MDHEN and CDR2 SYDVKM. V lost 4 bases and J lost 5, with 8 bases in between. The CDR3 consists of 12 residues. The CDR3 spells CASSSAQYGYTF. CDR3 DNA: TGTGCCAGCAGTTCGGCCCAGTATGGCTACACCTTC.

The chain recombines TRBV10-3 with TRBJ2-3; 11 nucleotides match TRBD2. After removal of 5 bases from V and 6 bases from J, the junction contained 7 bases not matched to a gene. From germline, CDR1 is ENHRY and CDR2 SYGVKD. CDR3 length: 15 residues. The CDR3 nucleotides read TGTGCCATCAGTACCACTAGCGGGAGAGGGGATACGCAGTATTTT. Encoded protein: CAISTTSGRGDTQYF.

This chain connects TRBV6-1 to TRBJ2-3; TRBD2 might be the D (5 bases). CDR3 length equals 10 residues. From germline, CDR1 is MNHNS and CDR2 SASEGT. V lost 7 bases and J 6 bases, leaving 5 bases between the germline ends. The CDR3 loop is CASTGDTQYF. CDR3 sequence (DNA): TGTGCCAGCACGGGGGATACGCAGTATTTT.

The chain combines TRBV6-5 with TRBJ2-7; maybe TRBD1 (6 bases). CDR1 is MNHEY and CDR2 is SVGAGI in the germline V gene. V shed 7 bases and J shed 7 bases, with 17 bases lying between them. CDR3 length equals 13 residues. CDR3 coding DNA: TGTGCCAGCACTACCCCAGGGACAACTGAGCAGTACTTC. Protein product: CASTTPGTTEQYF.